This T cell receptor beta chain was retrieved from a study of identical twins. This CDR3 contains 13 residues. Germline lookup yields CDR1 DFQATT and CDR2 SNEGSKA (reference sequence). Trimming took 5 bases from V and 2 from J, leaving 13 bases between them. This clonotype was seen repeatedly, ten times or more. TCRdb reanalysed the 5' RACE reads using MiXCR and keeps one entry per CDR3 protein. The sample holds about 240,000 distinct CDR3 sequences, 10% to 13% seen once. The origin of this receptor is a man in his forties or fifties in good health. The source material was memory T cells sorted from blood. The chain joins TRBV20-1 to TRBJ2-7; D unclear. Here the CDR3 reads CSAPGQETYEQYF. Written as DNA, the CDR3 is TGCAGTGCTCCAGGCCAGGAGACCTACGAGCAGTACTTC.